Presented here are 7 T cell receptor beta chains from one specimen sequenced in a study of shared T cell receptors in the human thymus. Method: immunoSEQ multiplex PCR; TCRdb's copy keeps in-frame clones and lacks some. The table has just under 550,000 clones, about four fifths seen once. The sample was also reused in another study, on human thymus T cells.

The sequenced material came from thymocytes. The origin of the receptors is a boy less than two years old with a congenital heart defect.

The chain employs TRBV4-1 and TRBJ2-1; D gene unclear. The CDR3 consists of 17 residues. Trimming left V 3 bases short and J 5 bases short, with 20 bases between. Germline CDR1 reads MGHRA; CDR2 reads YSYEKL. CDR3 amino acids: CASSQPFWSLGNNEQFF. The CDR3 DNA sequence: TGCGCCAGCAGCCAGCCATTCTGGAGTTTAGGTAACAATGAGCAGTTCTTC.

The genes are TRBV28 and TRBJ1-4; D is possibly TRBD1 (5 bases). This CDR3 comprises 14 residues. V was trimmed by 0 bases and J by 8 bases, leaving 10 bases between them. Germline V gene lookup returns CDR1 MDHEN and CDR2 SYDVKM. The CDR3 loop reads CASSLCRVNEKLFF. The CDR3 DNA is TGTGCCAGCAGTTTATGCAGGGTGAACGAAAAACTGTTTTTT.

Written as DNA, the CDR3 is TGTGCCAGCAGCCCCCCCCGCGGTCGACAGCGAGCCTACTATGGCTACACCTTC. This gives the protein CASSPPRGRQRAYYGYTF. The chain carries TRBV7-8 and TRBJ1-2; a weak D match, TRBD1 (5 bases). V lost 5 bases and J 3 bases, leaving 25 bases between the germline ends. The CDR3 consists of 18 residues. CDR1 is SGHVS, CDR2 FQNEAQ, per germline.

The CDR3 DNA sequence: TGTGCCAGCAGCTTAGTTATCGGGGCAGGGGGTGAAAAACTGTTTTTT. Translated, it gives CASSLVIGAGGEKLFF. J is TRBJ1-4 and V is TRBV7-9; TRBD1 agrees at 7 bases. CDR1 SEHNR and CDR2 FQNEAQ come from the germline V gene (reference sequence). The CDR3 consists of 16 residues. J lost 7 bases, V lost 1 base, and 9 bases had no gene match.

This sequence joins TRBV15 and TRBJ2-5, with D possibly matching TRBD1 (6 bases). The DNA end lines up better with TRBJ2-7; the J call may be wrong. The CDR3 is 17 amino acids. Per germline, CDR1 LNHNV and CDR2 YYDKDF (reference sequence). The CDR3: CATSRGGRQDSSYEQYF. As DNA, the CDR3 is TGTGCCACCAGCAGAGGGGGTCGACAGGACTCCTCCTACGAGCAGTACTTC.

The chain couples TRBV28 to TRBJ2-7; 10 bases are shared with TRBD1. V was pared by 5 bases and J by 2 bases, with 12 bases of the junction left unmatched. This CDR3 is built from 17 residues. Germline CDR1 reads MDHEN; CDR2 reads SYDVKM. CDR3 DNA sequence: TGTGCCAGCAGTCCCTCAGTCGGGACAGGGGAAGCCTACGAGCAGTACTTC. It encodes CASSPSVGTGEAYEQYF.

This rearrangement joins TRBV7-9 to TRBJ1-4; D is uncertain. The germline gives CDR1 SEHNR, CDR2 FQNEAQ (reference sequence). The V end lost 5 bases, the J end lost 7 bases, and 8 bases lay between the germline ends. This CDR3 contains 12 residues. The CDR3 region has the DNA TGTGCCAGCAGCCAGGAGGGTGAAAAACTGTTTTTT. Protein: CASSQEGEKLFF.